This paragraph reports one TCR beta chain. Germline V gene sequence: CDR1 LNHDA, CDR2 SQIVND (reference sequence). The CDR3 extends over 16 amino acids. V gave up 6 bases and J gave up 3 bases; unmatched junction bases: 11. Original handling: Reference gene primers were amplified, and this amplification served to estimate nucleated cell counts. TCRdb's table, derived via immunoSEQ multiplex PCR, lists solely in-frame clones and lacks some. That table furnishes V, J and clone size, whereas the DNA furnished D and trimming. Of roughly 120,000 clones in the sample, around 90% were seen once. The source of the sample is a study of blood T cell repertoires in COVID-19. Study-wide background: Whether acute or convalescent, the COVID-19 samples came from the United States, Italy and Spain.

The sequence derives from a human donor in a cohort sampled during active COVID-19. V usage is TRBV19 and J usage is TRBJ2-7; 10 bases are shared with TRBD2. Sequences were obtained from peripheral blood. For the CDR3, the DNA is TGTGCCAGTAGCTCCGGGACTAGCGTCTCACGCTACGAGCAGTACTTC. Translating gives CASSSGTSVSRYEQYF.